This entry is about one T cell receptor beta chain. This clone's antigen is unknown. Base qualities were left out, and no much larger clone turns up one base away. In the prospective study, participants were roughly 18 to 100 years old, resided in about 25 geographic areas of the United States, and were enrolled through a virtual design. In the prospective study, participants were assigned to cohorts based on the clinical history participants reported in a screening survey and a study questionnaire. For ImmuneRACE Cohort 3, a participant was defined as recovered based on two consecutive negative NP/OP PCR tests, clearance by a healthcare professional, or resolution of symptoms. Each participant in the prospective study had whole blood, serum and a nasopharyngeal or oropharyngeal swab collected by mobile phlebotomists. Additional blood draws and questionnaires over a 2-month period could optionally be provided by prospective study participants. Before DNA extraction, blood samples from the prospective study were shipped at room temperature or frozen.

This sample was taken from a study of blood T cell repertoires in COVID-19 (dated by TCRdb to 2020 to 2021). The study in broad terms: Collaborator samples came from the United States, Italy and Spain and covered acute and convalescent phases of COVID-19. Nearly every sample came with metadata listing a de-identified subject ID, COVID-19 status, age in years and sex. Deeply sampled blood TCRbeta repertoires from subjects exposed to, actively infected with, or recovered from COVID-19 were included in the dataset. A freely available public database, intended as a resource for researchers studying the immune response to SARS-CoV-2, is where the repertoires were released. Samples were obtained from the ongoing ImmuneRACE study (first 160 participants) and from over a thousand subjects provided by 6 global collaborators. HLA class I and class II types, where available, came from metadata supplied by the sample provider rather than from assay-based typing. The prospective study material was composed of cDNA or gDNA derived from T cells, B-cell-depleted T cells, or PBMCs.

General conclusions and limits of the study: Clinical and demographic metadata were provided uncurated, with the amount varying by source and participant.

The immunoSEQ Assay, a bias-controlled multiplex PCR, was used to amplify TCRbeta CDR3 regions from genomic DNA. For the original study's pipeline: Nucleated cell counts per sample were estimated from amplification of reference gene primers within the assay. To quantify the absolute abundance of each unique TCRbeta CDR3 rearrangement, sequence reads were collapsed and filtered. Productive Simpson clonality was computed per sample as the square root of Simpson's diversity index over productive rearrangements. TCRdb carries this immuneACCESS record with in-frame sequences only. Its versions omit some clonotypes, under half of them owing to an unresolved V gene in the studies checked, with the rest unexplained. The D gene and trimming were derived from the DNA, and the V and J assignments and clone size from that table. The sample records about 130,000 clones, about 79% of which are singletons. The ten largest clones take up about 10% of the sample.

The CDR3 numbers 12 residues from cysteine through phenylalanine. Of the read, only the CDR3 DNA is kept; its 36 bases are in frame from base 1. According to the germline V gene, CDR1 reads SGHTA and CDR2 reads FQGNSA. Trimming costs V 4 bases and J 4 bases, and their ends lie 6 bases apart. The sequenced sample consisted of PBMCs or T cells enriched from blood (not recorded which). The chain couples TRBV7-2 to TRBJ2-3, with the D gene too uncertain to name. This sequence originates from a man aged 50 or older who had recovered from COVID-19. For the CDR3, the sequence is CASSSPPDTQYF. The DNA sequence is given as TGTGCCAGCAGCTCTCCTCCAGATACGCAGTATTTT.